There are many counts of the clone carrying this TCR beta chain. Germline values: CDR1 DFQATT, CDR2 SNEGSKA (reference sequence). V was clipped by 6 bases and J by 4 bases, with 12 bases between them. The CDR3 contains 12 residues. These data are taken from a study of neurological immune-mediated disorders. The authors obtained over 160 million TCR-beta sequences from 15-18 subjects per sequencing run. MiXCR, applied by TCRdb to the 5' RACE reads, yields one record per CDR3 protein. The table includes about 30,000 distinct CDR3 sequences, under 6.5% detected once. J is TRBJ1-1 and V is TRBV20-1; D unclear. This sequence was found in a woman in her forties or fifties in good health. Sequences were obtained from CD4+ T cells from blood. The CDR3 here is CSALIEGTEAFF. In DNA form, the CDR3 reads TGCAGTGCCCTCATCGAGGGCACTGAAGCTTTCTTT.